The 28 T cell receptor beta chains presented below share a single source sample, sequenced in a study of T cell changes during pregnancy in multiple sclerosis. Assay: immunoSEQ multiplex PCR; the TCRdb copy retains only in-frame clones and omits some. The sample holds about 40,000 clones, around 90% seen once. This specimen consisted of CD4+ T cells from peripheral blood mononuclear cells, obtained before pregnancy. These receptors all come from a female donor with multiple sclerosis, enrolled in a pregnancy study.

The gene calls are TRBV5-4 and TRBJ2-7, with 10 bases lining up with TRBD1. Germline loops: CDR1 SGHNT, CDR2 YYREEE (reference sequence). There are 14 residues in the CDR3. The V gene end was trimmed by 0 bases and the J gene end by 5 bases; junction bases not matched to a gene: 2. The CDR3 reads CASSLGQGADEQYF. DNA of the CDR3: TGTGCCAGCAGCTTGGGACAGGGGGCCGACGAGCAGTACTTC. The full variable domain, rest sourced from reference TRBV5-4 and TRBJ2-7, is ETGVTQSPTHLIKTRGQQVTLRCSSQSGHNTVSWYQQALGQGPQFIFQYYREEENGRGNFPPRFSGLQFPNYSSELNVNALELDDSALYLCASSLGQGADEQYFGPGTRLTVT.

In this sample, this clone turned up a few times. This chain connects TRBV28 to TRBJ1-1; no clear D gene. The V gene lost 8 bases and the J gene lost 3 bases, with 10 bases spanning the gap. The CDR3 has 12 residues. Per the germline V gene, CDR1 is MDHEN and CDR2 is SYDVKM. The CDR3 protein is CASLEGYTEAFF. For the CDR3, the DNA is TGTGCCAGCTTAGAGGGATACACTGAAGCTTTCTTT. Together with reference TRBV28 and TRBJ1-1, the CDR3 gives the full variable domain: DVKVTQSSRYLVKRTGEKVFLECVQDMDHENMFWYRQDPGLGLRLIYFSYDVKMKEKGDIPEGYSVSREKKERFSLILESASTNQTSMYLCASLEGYTEAFFGQGTRLTVV.

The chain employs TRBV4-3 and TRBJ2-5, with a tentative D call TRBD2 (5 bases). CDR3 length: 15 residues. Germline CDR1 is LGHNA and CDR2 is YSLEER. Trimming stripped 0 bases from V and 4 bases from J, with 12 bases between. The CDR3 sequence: CASSQDFRGGETQYF. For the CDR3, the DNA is TGCGCCAGCAGCCAAGATTTCCGGGGTGGAGAGACCCAGTACTTC.

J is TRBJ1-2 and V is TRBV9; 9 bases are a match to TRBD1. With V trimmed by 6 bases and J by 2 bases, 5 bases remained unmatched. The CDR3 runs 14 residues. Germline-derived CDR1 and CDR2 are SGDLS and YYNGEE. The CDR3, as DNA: TGTGCCAGCACCAGGACAGGGGCAAACTATGGCTACACCTTC. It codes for CASTRTGANYGYTF.

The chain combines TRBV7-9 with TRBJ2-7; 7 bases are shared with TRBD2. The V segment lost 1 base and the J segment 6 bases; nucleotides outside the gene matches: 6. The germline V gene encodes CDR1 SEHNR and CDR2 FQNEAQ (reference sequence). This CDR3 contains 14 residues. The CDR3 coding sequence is TGTGCCAGCAGCTTAGGCGGGGGTTTCTCCGAGCAGTACTTC. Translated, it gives CASSLGGGFSEQYF.

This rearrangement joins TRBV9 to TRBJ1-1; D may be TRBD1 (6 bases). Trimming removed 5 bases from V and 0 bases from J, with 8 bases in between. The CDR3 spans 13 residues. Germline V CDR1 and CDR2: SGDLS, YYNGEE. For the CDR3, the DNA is TGTGCCAGCAGGCAGGGGATGAACACTGAAGCTTTCTTT. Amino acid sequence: CASRQGMNTEAFF.

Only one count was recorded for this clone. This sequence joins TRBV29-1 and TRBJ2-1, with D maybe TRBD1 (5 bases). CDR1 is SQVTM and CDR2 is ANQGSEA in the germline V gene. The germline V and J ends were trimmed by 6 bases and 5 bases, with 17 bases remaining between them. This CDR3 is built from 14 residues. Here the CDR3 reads CSVRRVGADNEQFF. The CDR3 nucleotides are TGCAGCGTGCGAAGGGTTGGGGCGGACAATGAGCAGTTCTTC.

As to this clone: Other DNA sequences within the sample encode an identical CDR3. CDR3 coding DNA: TGCAGCGTTGATCGGTTACAAGAGACCCAGTACTTC. Its translation is CSVDRLQETQYF. The V gene is TRBV29-1, the J gene TRBJ2-5; D uncertain. This CDR3 is 12 amino acids long. Per the germline V gene, CDR1 is SQVTM and CDR2 is ANQGSEA. Trimming stripped 3 bases from V and 2 bases from J, with 7 bases between.

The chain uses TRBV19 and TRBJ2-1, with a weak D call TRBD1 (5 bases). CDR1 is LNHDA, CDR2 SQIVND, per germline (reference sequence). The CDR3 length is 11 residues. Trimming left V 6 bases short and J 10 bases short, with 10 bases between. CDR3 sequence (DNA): TGTGCCAGTAGGACCAGGACAGAGCAGTTCTTC. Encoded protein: CASRTRTEQFF. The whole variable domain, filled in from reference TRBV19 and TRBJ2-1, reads DGGITQSPKYLFRKEGQNVTLSCEQNLNHDAMYWYRQDPGQGLRLIYYSQIVNDFQKGDIAEGYSVSREKKESFPLTVTSAQKNPTAFYLCASRTRTEQFFGPGTRLTVL.

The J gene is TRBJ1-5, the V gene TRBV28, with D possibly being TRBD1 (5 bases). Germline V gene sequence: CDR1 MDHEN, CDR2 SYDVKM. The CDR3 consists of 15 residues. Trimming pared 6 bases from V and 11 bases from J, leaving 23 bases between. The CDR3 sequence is CASSLGGARAGTQHF. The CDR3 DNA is TGTGCCAGCAGCTTGGGGGGAGCCCGGGCCGGGACCCAGCATTTT.

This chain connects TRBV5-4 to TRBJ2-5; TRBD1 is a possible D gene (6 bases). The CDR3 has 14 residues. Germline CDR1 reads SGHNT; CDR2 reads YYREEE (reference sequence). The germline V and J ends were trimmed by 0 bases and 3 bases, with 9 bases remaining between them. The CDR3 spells CASSLGGQKETQYF. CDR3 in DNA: TGTGCCAGCAGCTTGGGGGGGCAGAAAGAGACCCAGTACTTC.

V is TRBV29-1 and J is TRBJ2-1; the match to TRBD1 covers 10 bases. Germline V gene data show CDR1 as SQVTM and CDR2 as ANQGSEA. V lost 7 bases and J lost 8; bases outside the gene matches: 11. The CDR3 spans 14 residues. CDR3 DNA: TGCAGCGGGGCCCGGGGACAGGGGTGGGATGAGCAGTTCTTC. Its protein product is CSGARGQGWDEQFF.

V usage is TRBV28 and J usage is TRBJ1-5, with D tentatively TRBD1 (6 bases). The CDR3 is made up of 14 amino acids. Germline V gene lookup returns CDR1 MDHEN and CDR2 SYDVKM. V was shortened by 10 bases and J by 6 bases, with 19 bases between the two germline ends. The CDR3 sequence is CATTPTGWGQPQHF. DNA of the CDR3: TGTGCCACTACCCCCACAGGGTGGGGTCAGCCCCAGCATTTT.

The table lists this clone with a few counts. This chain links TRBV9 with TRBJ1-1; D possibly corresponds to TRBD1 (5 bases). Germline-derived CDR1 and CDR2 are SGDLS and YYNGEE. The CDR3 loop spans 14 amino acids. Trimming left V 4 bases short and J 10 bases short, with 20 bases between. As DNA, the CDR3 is TGTGCCAGCAGCCCCGAATCCCAGGGATGGGGAGCTTTCTTT. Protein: CASSPESQGWGAFF. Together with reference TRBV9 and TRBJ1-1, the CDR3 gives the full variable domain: DSGVTQTPKHLITATGQRVTLRCSPRSGDLSVYWYQQSLDQGLQFLIQYYNGEERAKGNILERFSAQQFPDLHSELNLSSLELGDSALYFCASSPESQGWGAFFGQGTRLTVV.

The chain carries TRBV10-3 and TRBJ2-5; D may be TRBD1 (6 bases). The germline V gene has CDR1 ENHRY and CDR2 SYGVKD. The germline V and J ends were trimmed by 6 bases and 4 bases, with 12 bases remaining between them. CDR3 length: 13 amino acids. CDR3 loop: CAIRHRDGETQYF. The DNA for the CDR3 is TGTGCCATCAGGCACAGGGACGGAGAGACCCAGTACTTC.

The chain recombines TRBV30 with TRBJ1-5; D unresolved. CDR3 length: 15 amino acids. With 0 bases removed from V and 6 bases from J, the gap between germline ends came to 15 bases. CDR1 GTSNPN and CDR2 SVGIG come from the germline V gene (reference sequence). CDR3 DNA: TGTGCCTGGAGTGTACGAGGGTCGGAGGTTCAGCCCCAGCATTTT. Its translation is CAWSVRGSEVQPQHF.

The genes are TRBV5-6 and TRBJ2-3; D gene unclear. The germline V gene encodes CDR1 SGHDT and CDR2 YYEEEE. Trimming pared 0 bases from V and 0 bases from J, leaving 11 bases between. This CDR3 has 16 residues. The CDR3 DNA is TGTGCCAGCAGCTTGGGGTGGCGGCCTAGCACAGATACGCAGTATTTT. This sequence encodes CASSLGWRPSTDTQYF.

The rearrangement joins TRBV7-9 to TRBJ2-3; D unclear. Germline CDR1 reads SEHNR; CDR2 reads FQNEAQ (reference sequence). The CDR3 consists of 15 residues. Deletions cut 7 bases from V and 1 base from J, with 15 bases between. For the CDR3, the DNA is TGTGCCAGCATCCCGTACGCGGTAGGCACAGATACGCAGTATTTT. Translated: CASIPYAVGTDTQYF.

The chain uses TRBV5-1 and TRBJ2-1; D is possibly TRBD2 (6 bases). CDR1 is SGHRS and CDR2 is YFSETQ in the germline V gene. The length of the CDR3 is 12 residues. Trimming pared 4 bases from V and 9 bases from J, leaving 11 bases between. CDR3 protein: CASSILGGEQFF. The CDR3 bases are TGCGCCAGCAGCATACTCGGGGGTGAGCAGTTCTTC.

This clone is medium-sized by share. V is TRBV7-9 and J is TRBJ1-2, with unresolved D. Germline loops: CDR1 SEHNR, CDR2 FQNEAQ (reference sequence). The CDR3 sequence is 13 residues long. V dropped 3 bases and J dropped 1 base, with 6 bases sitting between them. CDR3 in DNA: TGTGCCAGCAGCTTTGCCGGTAACTATGGCTACACCTTC. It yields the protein CASSFAGNYGYTF.

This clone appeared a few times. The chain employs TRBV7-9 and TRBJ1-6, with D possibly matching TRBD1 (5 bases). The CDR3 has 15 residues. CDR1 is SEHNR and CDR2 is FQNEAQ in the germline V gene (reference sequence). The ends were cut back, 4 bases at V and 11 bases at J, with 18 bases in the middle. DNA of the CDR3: TGTGCCAGCAGCTCCTCTCGGGGGGGAGCGGCACCCCTCCACTTT. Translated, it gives CASSSSRGGAAPLHF.

CDR3 DNA: TGCGCCAGCAGCTTCGGTAGCGGGGGGGCCGTCGGGGAGCTGTTTTTT. Its protein is CASSFGSGGAVGELFF. V and J are TRBV5-1 and TRBJ2-2; 11 bases match TRBD2. This CDR3 contains 16 residues. Trimming cost V 2 bases and J 7 bases; bases outside gene matches: 7. Germline-derived CDR1 and CDR2 are SGHRS and YFSETQ.

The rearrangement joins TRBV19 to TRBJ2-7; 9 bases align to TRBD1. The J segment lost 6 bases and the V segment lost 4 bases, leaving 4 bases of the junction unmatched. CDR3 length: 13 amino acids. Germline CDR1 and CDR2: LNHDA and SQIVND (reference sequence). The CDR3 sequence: CASSNRDRVEQYF. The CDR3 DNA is TGTGCCAGTAGTAACCGGGACAGGGTCGAGCAGTACTTC.

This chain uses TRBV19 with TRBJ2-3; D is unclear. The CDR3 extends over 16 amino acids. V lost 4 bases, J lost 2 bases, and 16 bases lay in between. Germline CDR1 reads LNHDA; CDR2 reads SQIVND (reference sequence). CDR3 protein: CASSKSLGLVTDTQYF. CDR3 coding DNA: TGTGCCAGTAGTAAATCCCTGGGCCTCGTCACAGATACGCAGTATTTT.

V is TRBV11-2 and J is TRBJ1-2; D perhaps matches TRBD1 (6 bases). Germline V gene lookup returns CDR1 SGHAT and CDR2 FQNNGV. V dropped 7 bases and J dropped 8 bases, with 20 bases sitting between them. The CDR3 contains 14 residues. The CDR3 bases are TGTGCCAGCAACCAGAACTTCACAGGGCGCGGCTACACCTTC. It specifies CASNQNFTGRGYTF.

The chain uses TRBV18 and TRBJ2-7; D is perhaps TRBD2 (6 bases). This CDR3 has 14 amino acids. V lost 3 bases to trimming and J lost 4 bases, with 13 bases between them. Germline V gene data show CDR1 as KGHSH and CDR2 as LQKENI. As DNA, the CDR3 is TGTGCCAGCTCACCCACCGGGGGAGAATACGAGCAGTACTTC. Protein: CASSPTGGEYEQYF.

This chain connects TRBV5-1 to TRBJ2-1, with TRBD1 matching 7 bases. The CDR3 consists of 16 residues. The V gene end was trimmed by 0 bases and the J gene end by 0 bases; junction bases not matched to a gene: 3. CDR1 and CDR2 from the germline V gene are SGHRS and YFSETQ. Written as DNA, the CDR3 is TGCGCCAGCAGCTTGGAGGGACAGAGCTCCTACAATGAGCAGTTCTTC. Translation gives CASSLEGQSSYNEQFF.

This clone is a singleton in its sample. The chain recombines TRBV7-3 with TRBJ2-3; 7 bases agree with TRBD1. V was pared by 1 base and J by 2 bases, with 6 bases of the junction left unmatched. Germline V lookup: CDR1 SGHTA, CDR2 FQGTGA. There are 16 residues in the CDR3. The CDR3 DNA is TGTGCCAGCAGCTTAAATTTGGGGACAGTCACAGATACGCAGTATTTT. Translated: CASSLNLGTVTDTQYF. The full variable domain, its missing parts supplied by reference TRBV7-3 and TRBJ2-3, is GAGVSQTPSNKVTEKGKYVELRCDPISGHTALYWYRQSLGQGPEFLIYFQGTGAADDSGLPNDRFFAVRPEGSVSTLKIQRTERGDSAVYLCASSLNLGTVTDTQYFGPGTRLTVL.